The 10 T cell receptor beta chains reported below all come from one sample, sequenced in a study of identical twins (dated by TCRdb to about 2016). The library came from 5' RACE. Instrument used: Illumina HiSeq 2000. Using fastp at Q25 and MiXCR, TCRdb reprocessed the public reads and kept productive beta chains. Every CDR3 protein is listed once, alongside the most common genes and DNA of its rows. This sample has roughly 700,000 distinct CDR3 sequences in its table, and more than 6.5% of those were observed once. 0.75% to 1% of the sample is taken by the ten largest. The sample was also reused in another study, on yellow fever vaccine responses in identical twins.

The sample was PBMCs. All receptors come from a woman aged 18-29 years in good health.

This clonotype was seen repeatedly, ten times or more. The chain combines TRBV6-5 with TRBJ2-7, with D possibly being TRBD2 (6 bases). V shed 7 bases and J shed 6 bases, with 10 bases lying between them. CDR3 size: 11 residues. Germline-derived CDR1 and CDR2 are MNHEY and SVGAGI. DNA for the CDR3: TGTGCCAGCAAACACGGGGGCGAGCAGTACTTC. As protein: CASKHGGEQYF.

The V call is TRBV10-3, the J call TRBJ1-6, with 10 nucleotides matching TRBD1. V dropped 2 bases and J dropped 6; count of bases not matched to a gene: 1. CDR1 and CDR2 from the germline V gene are ENHRY and SYGVKD. The CDR3 consists of 15 residues. CDR3 coding DNA: TGTGCCATCAGTGAGAGGACAGGGGGTAATTCACCCCTCCACTTT. It is translated as CAISERTGGNSPLHF.

This chain connects TRBV25-1 to TRBJ2-5, with D tentatively TRBD1 or TRBD2 (5 bases each). Germline CDR1 MGHDK, CDR2 SYGVNS. The CDR3 is 15 amino acids. Trimming left V 4 bases short and J 5 bases short, with 17 bases between. CDR3 sequence reads: CASSAGTARRETQYF. CDR3 coding DNA: TGTGCCAGCAGTGCGGGGACGGCTCGTAGGGAGACCCAGTACTTC.

J is TRBJ1-1 and V is TRBV13; possibly TRBD1 for D (5 bases). The V gene's germline CDR1 is PRHDT and CDR2 FYEKMQ (reference sequence). This CDR3 spans 13 amino acids. Trimming removed 5 bases at V and 5 bases at J, with 12 bases between. CDR3 in DNA: TGTGCCAGCAGCGAGGGACTTTTTACTGAAGCTTTCTTT. Amino acid sequence: CASSEGLFTEAFF.

This clonotype occurred many times. This chain uses TRBV10-3 with TRBJ2-1; a weak D match, TRBD2 (6 bases). This CDR3 contains 14 residues. The ends were cut back, 2 bases at V and 6 bases at J, with 11 bases in the middle. Germline CDR1 is ENHRY and CDR2 is SYGVKD. The CDR3 here is CAISEAEGGNEQFF. As DNA, the CDR3 is TGTGCCATCAGTGAGGCGGAGGGTGGCAATGAGCAGTTCTTC.

This clonotype was observed at least ten times. The chain combines TRBV12-3 or TRBV12-4 with TRBJ2-7; TRBD1 matches 7 bases. V lost 5 bases, J lost 1 base, and 8 bases stayed unmatched. The CDR3 sequence is 15 residues long. The CDR3 DNA reads as TGTGCCAGCAGTAATTTCAGGGGGTTTTCCTACGAGCAGTACTTC. It is translated as CASSNFRGFSYEQYF.

This clonotype was recorded a few times. V and J are TRBV7-2 and TRBJ2-3, with 9 bases fitting TRBD2. With V trimmed by 1 base and J by 6 bases, 11 bases remained unmatched. Germline assignment: CDR1 SGHTA and CDR2 FQGNSA. This CDR3 is 17 amino acids long. Here the CDR3 DNA reads TGTGCCAGCAGCTTAGTCCTGGGACTAGCAGCCCAGGATACGCAGTATTTT. Translating it yields CASSLVLGLAAQDTQYF.

In its sample, this clonotype was seen a few times. The chain carries TRBV7-2 and TRBJ2-1; TRBD2 matches 12 bases. This CDR3 is 13 amino acids long. V shed 5 bases and J 7 bases; nucleotides not matched to a gene: 0. Germline CDR1 reads SGHTA; CDR2 reads FQGNSA. This CDR3 is CASSTSGGNEQFF. The CDR3 nucleotides read TGTGCCAGCAGCACTAGCGGGGGGAATGAGCAGTTCTTC.

This chain links TRBV4-1 with TRBJ1-1, with 7 bases that match TRBD1. The length of the CDR3 is 15 residues. V shed 2 bases and J 1 base; nucleotides not matched to a gene: 4. CDR1 and CDR2 (germline): MGHRA, YSYEKL. CDR3 in amino acids: CASSQPDRANTEAFF. Written as DNA, the CDR3 is TGCGCCAGCAGCCAACCAGACAGGGCGAACACTGAAGCTTTCTTT.

This chain connects TRBV28 to TRBJ2-3; D call uncertain. CDR1 is MDHEN and CDR2 is SYDVKM in the germline V gene. V was shortened by 5 bases and J by 4 bases, with 10 bases between the two germline ends. The CDR3 runs 13 residues. The CDR3: CASSAHSADTQYF. CDR3 bases: TGTGCCAGCAGTGCCCACAGTGCAGATACGCAGTATTTT. Full variable domain (remainder filled in from reference TRBV28 and TRBJ2-3): DVKVTQSSRYLVKRTGEKVFLECVQDMDHENMFWYRQDPGLGLRLIYFSYDVKMKEKGDIPEGYSVSREKKERFSLILESASTNQTSMYLCASSAHSADTQYFGPGTRLTVL.